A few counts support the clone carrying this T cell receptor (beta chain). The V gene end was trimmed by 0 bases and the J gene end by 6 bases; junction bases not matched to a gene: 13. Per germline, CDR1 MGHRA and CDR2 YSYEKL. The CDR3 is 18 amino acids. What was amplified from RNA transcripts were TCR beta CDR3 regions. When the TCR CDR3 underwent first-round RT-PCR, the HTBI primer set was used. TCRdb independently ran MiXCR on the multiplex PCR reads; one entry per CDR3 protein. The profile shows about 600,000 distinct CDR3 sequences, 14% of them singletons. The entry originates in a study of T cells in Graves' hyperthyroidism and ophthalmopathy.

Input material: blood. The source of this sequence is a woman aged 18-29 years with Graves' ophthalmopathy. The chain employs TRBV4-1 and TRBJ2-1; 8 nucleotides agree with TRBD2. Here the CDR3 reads CASSQETAAGGNGNEQFF. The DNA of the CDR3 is TGCGCCAGCAGCCAAGAGACGGCGGCGGGAGGTAATGGCAATGAGCAGTTCTTC.